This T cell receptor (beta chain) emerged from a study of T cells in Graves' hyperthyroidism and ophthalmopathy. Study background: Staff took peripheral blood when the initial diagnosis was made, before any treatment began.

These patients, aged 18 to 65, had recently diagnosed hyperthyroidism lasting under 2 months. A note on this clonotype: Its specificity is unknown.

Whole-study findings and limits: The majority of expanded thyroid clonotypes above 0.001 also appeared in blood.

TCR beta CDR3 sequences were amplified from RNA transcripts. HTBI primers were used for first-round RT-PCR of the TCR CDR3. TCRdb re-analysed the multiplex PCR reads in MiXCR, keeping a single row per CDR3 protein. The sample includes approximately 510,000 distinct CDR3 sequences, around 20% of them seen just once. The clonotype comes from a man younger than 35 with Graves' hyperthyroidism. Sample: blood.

The chain's CDR3 is CSVAARSTEAFF. CDR3 bases: TGCAGCGTTGCGGCCCGGAGTACTGAAGCTTTCTTT. The rearrangement uses TRBV29-1 and TRBJ1-1; D gene ambiguous. CDR1 is SQVTM, CDR2 ANQGSEA, per germline. The length of the CDR3 is 12 residues. With 4 bases removed from V and 5 bases from J, the gap between germline ends came to 11 bases.